Listed below are T cell receptor beta chains from one sample, sequenced in a study of cytomegalovirus exposure and HLA in healthy donors. Clones were sequenced by immunoSEQ multiplex PCR, and TCRdb holds only the in-frame ones, with some missing. The table has 300,000 to 400,000 clones, nearly 90% seen once. Sequencing was performed on PBMCs. The receptors derive from a man in his thirties or forties in good health and CMV-seronegative. CDR3s include the opening cysteine and the closing phenylalanine or tryptophan. D genes are given only for firm matches. Clone size is shown for a subset of rows, as once, few, many or a class of expanded clone.

J | V | D | size | CDR3 | DNA
TRBJ2-5 | TRBV20-1 | . | . | CSAGALVAQYF | TGCAGTGCTGGGGCCCTGGTGGCCCAGTACTTC
TRBJ2-7 | TRBV19 | TRBD1 | . | CASSILHSGTGYEQYF | TGTGCCAGTAGTATTCTCCATTCCGGGACAGGGTACGAGCAGTACTTC
TRBJ1-5 | TRBV19 | . | once | CASSIEWGVSGQPQHF | TGTGCCAGTAGTATTGAATGGGGGGTGTCAGGGCAGCCCCAGCATTTT
TRBJ1-6 | TRBV5-1 | TRBD1 | . | CASSLGATGPNSPLHF | TGCGCCAGCAGCTTGGGGGCGACAGGGCCAAATTCACCCCTCCACTTT
TRBJ1-2 | TRBV20-1 | TRBD1 | . | CSASDRDGYTF | TGCAGTGCTTCTGACAGGGATGGCTACACCTTC
TRBJ1-1 | TRBV5-4 | . | . | CASSPGAGRGGTEAFF | TGTGCCAGCAGCCCGGGAGCAGGTAGGGGAGGGACTGAAGCTTTCTTT
TRBJ2-7 | TRBV27 | . | . | CASRGSGHPNEQYF | TGTGCCAGCAGAGGGAGCGGGCATCCTAACGAGCAGTACTTC
TRBJ2-7 | TRBV25-1 | TRBD1 | . | CASSDVRGLSEQYF | TGTGCCAGCAGTGATGTGAGGGGGCTCTCAGAGCAGTACTTC
TRBJ1-1 | TRBV27 | TRBD1 | . | CASSLGTGGYTEAFF | TGTGCCAGCAGTTTAGGGACAGGGGGTTACACTGAAGCTTTCTTT
TRBJ2-7 | TRBV7-8 | . | few | CASSLGLNYEQYF | TGTGCCAGCAGCTTAGGGCTGAACTACGAGCAGTACTTC
TRBJ2-7 | TRBV4-1 | . | . | CASSQEDPRRGVYEQYF | TGCGCCAGCAGCCAAGAGGACCCCCGGAGGGGAGTCTACGAGCAGTACTTC